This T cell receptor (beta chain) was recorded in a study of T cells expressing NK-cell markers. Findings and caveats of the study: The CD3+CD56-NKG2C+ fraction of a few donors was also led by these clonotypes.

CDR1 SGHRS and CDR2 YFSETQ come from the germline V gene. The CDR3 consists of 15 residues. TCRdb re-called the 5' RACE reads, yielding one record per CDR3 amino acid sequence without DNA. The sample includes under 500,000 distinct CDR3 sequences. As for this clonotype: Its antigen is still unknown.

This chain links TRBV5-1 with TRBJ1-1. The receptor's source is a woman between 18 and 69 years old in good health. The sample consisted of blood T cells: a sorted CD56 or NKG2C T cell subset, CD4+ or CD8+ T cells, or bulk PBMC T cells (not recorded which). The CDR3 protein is CASSLAGPDFTEAFF. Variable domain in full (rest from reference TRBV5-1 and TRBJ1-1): KAGVTQTPRYLIKTRGQQVTLSCSPISGHRSVSWYQQTPGQGLQFLFEYFSETQRNKGNFPGRFSGRQFSNSRSEMNVSTLELGDSALYLCASSLAGPDFTEAFFGQGTRLTVV.